This TCR beta chain was found in a study of Ad26.COV2.S vaccination and SARS-CoV-2 variants. Germline assignment: CDR1 MNHEY and CDR2 SMNVEV (reference sequence). This CDR3 region has 16 residues. Trimming shortened V by 7 bases and J by 4 bases, and 22 bases separated the two germline ends. Treatment given: roughly 19 received Ad26.COV2.S at low or high dose, single or two shots; 5 received placebo; per-sample allocation not given. Collection of the samples took place on day 63 after the first injection of vaccine or placebo. This clone occurred a few times. The assay was immunoSEQ multiplex PCR, and TCRdb's table has in-frame clones only and misses some. Altogether hundreds of thousands of clones are present, roughly nine tenths being singletons, with the ten largest covering 1.5%.

The chain carries TRBV27 and TRBJ1-2; the D gene is possibly TRBD1 (5 bases). Sample: peripheral blood, taken in a trial of Ad26.COV2.S vaccine versus placebo. This receptor was taken from a person aged 18-60 years who received the Ad26.COV2.S COVID-19 vaccine or a placebo. DNA of the CDR3: TGTGCCAGCAACCCAAAACGTGAGGGGACGGGCTATGGCTACACCTTC. Translation gives CASNPKREGTGYGYTF.